A selection of T cell receptor beta chains follows, all from one sample in a study of early T cells in non-severe SARS-CoV-2 infection. TCRdb reanalysed the 5' RACE reads using MiXCR and keeps one entry per CDR3 protein. The table shows 65,000 to 85,000 distinct CDR3 sequences, with roughly 12% occurring only once. The sequencing sample was made of whole blood. The receptors originated from an adult who was a healthcare worker with PCR-confirmed SARS-CoV-2 infection or an uninfected control (not recorded which). CDR3s include the opening cysteine and the closing phenylalanine or tryptophan. D genes are given only for firm matches. Some rows have no size entry. The others give once, few or many, or a class for an expanded clone.

J: TRBJ2-3
length: 13
D: TRBD2
size: few
V: TRBV29-1
DNA: TGCAGCGTTGACCTCGGGAGGACAGATACGCAGTATTTT
CDR3: CSVDLGRTDTQYF

J: TRBJ2-7
length: 19
D: TRBD2
size: few
V: TRBV5-1
DNA: TGCGCCAGCAGCTTTTACGCGGGGGGCCCCGTATATCCCTCCTACGAGCAGTACTTC
CDR3: CASSFYAGGPVYPSYEQYF

J: TRBJ1-2
length: 11
D: NA
size: NA
V: TRBV29-1
DNA: TGCAGCGTTGAAGTAGACTATGGCTACACCTTC
CDR3: CSVEVDYGYTF

J: TRBJ1-2
length: 13
D: TRBD1
size: NA
V: TRBV7-9
DNA: TGTGCCAGCAGCCGAGGACAGGGTCCTGGCTACACCTTC
CDR3: CASSRGQGPGYTF

J: TRBJ2-7
length: 12
D: NA
size: NA
V: TRBV28
DNA: TGTGCCAGCAGTTCTCGCGGTTACGAGCAGTACTTC
CDR3: CASSSRGYEQYF

J: TRBJ2-7
length: 15
D: NA
size: many
V: TRBV5-5
DNA: TGTGCCAGCAGCTTGGGTCCGGGAGAGCCCTACGAGCAGTACTTC
CDR3: CASSLGPGEPYEQYF

J: TRBJ1-1
length: 11
D: NA
size: few
V: TRBV28
DNA: TGTGCCAGCAGTTTTAGCTCTGAAGCTTTCTTT
CDR3: CASSFSSEAFF

J: TRBJ2-1
length: 16
D: NA
size: NA
V: TRBV10-3
DNA: TGTGCCATCAGTGAGTCTCCGGGGGTGACCTACAATGAGCAGTTCTTC
CDR3: CAISESPGVTYNEQFF

J: TRBJ2-2
length: 15
D: NA
size: few
V: TRBV25-1
DNA: TGTGCCAGCGGATATCAGGGGACTTTCACCGGGGAGCTGTTTTTT
CDR3: CASGYQGTFTGELFF

J: TRBJ2-1
length: 17
D: TRBD2
size: few
V: TRBV7-2
DNA: TGTGCCAGCAGCTTAGTGGCGGGGGGCCTGTTGAACAATGAGCAGTTCTTC
CDR3: CASSLVAGGLLNNEQFF

J: TRBJ2-7
length: 15
D: TRBD1
size: many
V: TRBV28
DNA: TGTGCCAGCAGTGTATCCGGGACAGGGGCTTGGGAGCAGTACTTC
CDR3: CASSVSGTGAWEQYF

J: TRBJ2-2
length: 15
D: NA
size: NA
V: TRBV19
DNA: TGTGCCAGTAATAGCTGGAGCCGGAACACCGGGGAGCTGTTTTTT
CDR3: CASNSWSRNTGELFF

J: TRBJ2-3
length: 13
D: NA
size: few
V: TRBV29-1
DNA: TGCAGCGTAAGCCGGGACCTCACAGATACGCAGTATTTT
CDR3: CSVSRDLTDTQYF

J: TRBJ2-6
length: 16
D: NA
size: few
V: TRBV19
DNA: TGTGCCAGTATCTCATGGGCAGGGGCTGGGGCCAACGTCCTGACTTTC
CDR3: CASISWAGAGANVLTF

J: TRBJ1-3
length: 13
D: NA
size: many
V: TRBV14
DNA: TGTGCCAGCAGCCAAGATATGAGAAACACCATATATTTT
CDR3: CASSQDMRNTIYF

J: TRBJ2-3
length: 19
D: TRBD1
size: once
V: TRBV12-3/TRBV12-4
DNA: TGTGCCAGCAGTCCAACCCTTCCACGGACAGGGGCCAACACAGATGCGCAGTATTTT
CDR3: CASSPTLPRTGANTDAQYF

J: TRBJ2-2
length: 16
D: NA
size: few
V: TRBV28
DNA: TGTGCCAGCAGGCTGCAAGGGAAGGGGGACACCGGGGAGCTGTTTTTT
CDR3: CASRLQGKGDTGELFF

J: TRBJ1-1
length: 14
D: TRBD1
size: NA
V: TRBV27
DNA: TGTGCCAGCAGTTCCGGGACAGACTACACTGAAGCTTTCTTT
CDR3: CASSSGTDYTEAFF

J: TRBJ2-7
length: 15
D: TRBD1
size: NA
V: TRBV7-2
DNA: TGTGCCAGCAGCTTCCAGGGGGGGACAGGGCAAGAGCAGTACTTC
CDR3: CASSFQGGTGQEQYF

J: TRBJ1-5
length: 14
D: NA
size: few
V: TRBV7-2
DNA: TGTGCCAGCAGCTCCGAGGGGATCAATCAGCCCCAGCATTTT
CDR3: CASSSEGINQPQHF

J: TRBJ2-3
length: 15
D: TRBD2
size: NA
V: TRBV11-3
DNA: TGTGCCAGCAGCTATGGGACTAGCGGCACAGATACGCAGTATTTT
CDR3: CASSYGTSGTDTQYF

J: TRBJ1-2
length: 13
D: NA
size: many
V: TRBV6-1
DNA: TGTGCCAGCGCCGCCGGACATTACTATGGCTACACCTTC
CDR3: CASAAGHYYGYTF

J: TRBJ2-2
length: 16
D: NA
size: few
V: TRBV5-1
DNA: TGCGCCAGCCGAACCGATGATTTGGGACGCACCGGGGAGCTGTTTTTT
CDR3: CASRTDDLGRTGELFF

J: TRBJ2-7
length: 14
D: NA
size: few
V: TRBV20-1
DNA: TGCAGTGCTAGAGACGGACCGCAGCCCTACGAGCAGTACTTC
CDR3: CSARDGPQPYEQYF